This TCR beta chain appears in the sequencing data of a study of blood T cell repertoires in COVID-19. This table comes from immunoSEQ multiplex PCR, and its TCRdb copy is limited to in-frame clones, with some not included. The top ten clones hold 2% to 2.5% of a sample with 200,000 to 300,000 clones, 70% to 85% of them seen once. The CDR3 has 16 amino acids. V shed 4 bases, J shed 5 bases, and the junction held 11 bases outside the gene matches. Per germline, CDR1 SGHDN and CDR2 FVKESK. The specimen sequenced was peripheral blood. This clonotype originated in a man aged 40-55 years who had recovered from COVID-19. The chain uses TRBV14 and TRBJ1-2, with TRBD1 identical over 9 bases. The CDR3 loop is CASSREPPGQGYGYTF. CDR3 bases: TGTGCCAGCAGCCGCGAACCACCCGGACAGGGGTATGGCTACACCTTC.